The entry below describes one T cell receptor beta chain. Its antigen is as yet unknown. The data were taken from a study of cytomegalovirus exposure and HLA in healthy donors. Overall study findings and caveats: For cytomegalovirus status, the classifier reportedly gave diagnoses with high specificity and sensitivity. One later analysis, an examination of the roughly 130 validation repertoires, found that first-cohort TCR clusters tended to co-occur in them.

The repertoire was sequenced with immunoSEQ multiplex PCR; TCRdb's copy has only in-frame clones and lacks some. The sample consists of about 73,000 clones, roughly 90% of them appearing once. Germline V gene sequence: CDR1 SEHNR, CDR2 FQNEAQ (reference sequence). V lost 4 bases to trimming and J lost 2 bases, with 12 bases between them. This CDR3 is 15 amino acids long. The rearrangement uses TRBV7-9 and TRBJ2-1, with a weak D call TRBD2 (6 bases). Sequencing was done on a sample of PBMCs. This clonotype was sampled from a woman aged 18-29 years in good health and CMV-seropositive. The CDR3 loop reads CASSSGTGAYNEQFF. CDR3 nucleotide sequence: TGTGCCAGCAGCTCCGGGACTGGAGCCTACAATGAGCAGTTCTTC.